What follows are 16 T cell receptor beta chains derived from one specimen sequenced in a study of T cell repertoires in cytomegalovirus infection. TCRdb called the reads again in MiXCR, with one record for every CDR3 protein. Found here are over 150,000 distinct CDR3 sequences, about 15% of them singletons; the top ten hold around 27%. The sequenced sample consisted of CD8+ T cells from PBMCs. The origin of the receptors is a human donor in good health (CMV status not recorded). Some clones in this sample may be carry-over from other donors' samples.

This clonotype has a handful of counts. The chain combines TRBV5-6 with TRBJ1-1; D unclear. The CDR3 sequence is 15 residues long. Germline V gene sequence: CDR1 SGHDT, CDR2 YYEEEE. Trimming left V 0 bases short and J 0 bases short, with 9 bases between. The CDR3 region is CASSLARAMNTEAFF. As DNA, the CDR3 is TGTGCCAGCAGCTTGGCTCGGGCCATGAACACTGAAGCTTTCTTT.

This clonotype showed up just a few times. The chain has TRBV12-3 or TRBV12-4 and TRBJ1-5; weak D call: TRBD1 (5 bases). V lost 3 bases and J lost 3, with 9 bases in between. CDR3 length: 14 residues. The CDR3 region has the DNA TGTGCCAGCAGTTTGCAGGGTGCCAATCAGCCCCAGCATTTT. Its translation is CASSLQGANQPQHF.

This chain uses TRBV7-2 with TRBJ2-7; D is undetermined. The germline V gene has CDR1 SGHTA and CDR2 FQGNSA. The V end lost 3 bases, the J end lost 1 base, and 13 bases lay between the germline ends. This CDR3 contains 15 residues. The CDR3 bases are TGTGCCAGCAGCTTCTCGGCCACTTTTTCCTACGAGCAGTACTTC. Amino acid sequence: CASSFSATFSYEQYF.

The rearrangement joins TRBV7-9 to TRBJ1-2, with a possible D match to TRBD1 (5 bases). The CDR3 has 12 amino acids. The germline CDR1 and CDR2 sequences are SEHNR and FQNEAQ (reference sequence). Trimming stripped 3 bases from V and 8 bases from J, with 10 bases between. The CDR3 sequence: CASSFDGGGYTF. CDR3 nucleotides: TGTGCCAGCAGCTTCGACGGGGGGGGCTACACCTTC.

This clonotype was detected a few times. This chain uses TRBV28 with TRBJ1-2, with 10 bases fitting TRBD1. Germline V CDR1 and CDR2: MDHEN, SYDVKM. Trimming removed 5 bases from V and 2 bases from J; junction bases left unmatched: 8. The CDR3 has 16 amino acids. CDR3 region: CASSPLSGQGNYGYTF. The DNA for the CDR3 is TGTGCCAGCAGTCCCCTCTCGGGACAGGGGAACTATGGCTACACCTTC.

This clonotype was detected only a few times. The chain joins TRBV7-8 to TRBJ2-7, with TRBD1 matching 9 bases. The CDR3 covers 15 residues. CDR1 is SGHVS and CDR2 is FQNEAQ in the germline V gene. V was pared by 5 bases and J by 0 bases, with 5 bases of the junction left unmatched. CDR3 amino acids: CASSAGQGNSYEQYF. Here the CDR3 DNA reads TGTGCCAGCAGCGCGGGACAGGGTAACTCCTACGAGCAGTACTTC.

The CDR3 DNA reads as TGTGCCAGCAGTTACCCAGAAGAAGAAGCTTTCTTT. Its translation is CASSYPEEEAFF. V is TRBV6-2 or TRBV6-3 and J is TRBJ1-1; D uncertain. This CDR3 comprises 12 residues. Germline CDR1 is MNHEY and CDR2 is SVGEGT. V dropped 2 bases and J dropped 8 bases, with 9 bases sitting between them.

This clonotype appeared a few times. This chain joins TRBV7-2 and TRBJ1-1, with D possibly TRBD1 on 6 matching bases. The CDR3 runs 18 residues. The germline CDR1 and CDR2 sequences are SGHTA and FQGNSA. Trimming cost V 3 bases and J 0 bases, with 20 bases left between them. The CDR3 DNA sequence: TGTGCCAGCAGCTTCAGGGGTCCCGGGACATATATGAACACTGAAGCTTTCTTT. Translated, it gives CASSFRGPGTYMNTEAFF.

This clonotype was recorded at least ten times. The genes are TRBV11-2 and TRBJ1-1, with D tentatively TRBD1 (6 bases). Trimming pared 6 bases from V and 1 base from J, leaving 12 bases between. CDR3 size: 14 residues. The germline gives CDR1 SGHAT, CDR2 FQNNGV. CDR3 loop: CASSPGGWNTEAFF. In DNA, the CDR3 is TGTGCCAGCAGTCCCGGGGGCTGGAACACTGAAGCTTTCTTT.

The sample holds a few counts of this clonotype. This chain joins TRBV6-5 and TRBJ1-4; no reliable D call. With 3 bases removed from V and 7 bases from J, the gap between germline ends came to 12 bases. From germline, CDR1 is MNHEY and CDR2 SVGAGI. This CDR3 contains 14 residues. CDR3 protein: CASSYRLGGEKLFF. The CDR3 nucleotides are TGTGCCAGCAGTTATAGGCTGGGCGGTGAAAAACTGTTTTTT.

The rearrangement joins TRBV12-3 or TRBV12-4 to TRBJ2-7; 7 bases match TRBD2. With V trimmed by 6 bases and J by 5 bases, 4 bases remained unmatched. This CDR3 comprises 12 residues. In DNA form, the CDR3 reads TGTGCCAGCAGCCATGCGGGGGACGAGCAGTACTTC. This encodes CASSHAGDEQYF.

This clonotype was seen a handful of times. J is TRBJ1-3 and V is TRBV7-9; D gene uncertain. This CDR3 has 12 amino acids. Germline loops: CDR1 SEHNR, CDR2 FQNEAQ (reference sequence). V dropped 5 bases and J dropped 9 bases, with 11 bases sitting between them. The CDR3 DNA sequence: TGTGCCAGCAGCCGCACCGGAGGCACCATATATTTT. It specifies CASSRTGGTIYF.

The genes are TRBV6-2 or TRBV6-3 and TRBJ1-1, with TRBD1 identical over 7 bases. Germline loops: CDR1 MNHEY, CDR2 SVGEGT. This CDR3 contains 15 residues. The J segment lost 1 base and the V segment lost 3 bases, leaving 5 bases of the junction unmatched. The CDR3 bases are TGTGCCAGCAGTTATTCCGGGACAGCGAACACTGAAGCTTTCTTT. Translated: CASSYSGTANTEAFF.

This clonotype was detected a few times. The chain has TRBV11-2 and TRBJ2-4; possibly TRBD2 for D (6 bases). Germline-derived CDR1 and CDR2 are SGHAT and FQNNGV. The CDR3 has 15 residues. V lost 0 bases to trimming and J lost 8 bases, with 14 bases between them. CDR3 sequence reads: CASSLDFGTPHIQYF. The CDR3 DNA reads as TGTGCCAGCAGCTTAGATTTCGGGACTCCTCACATTCAGTACTTC.

This clonotype turned up a few times. This chain connects TRBV7-6 to TRBJ2-1; D remains ambiguous. The germline CDR1 and CDR2 sequences are SGHVS and FNYEAQ. Trimming stripped 8 bases from V and 2 bases from J, with 13 bases between. This CDR3 is built from 14 residues. As DNA, the CDR3 is TGTGCCAGCTCCGACCGTGAGGCCTACAATGAGCAGTTCTTC. It codes for CASSDREAYNEQFF.

This clonotype has only a few counts. CDR3 sequence: CASSYSWTGPGGLDEQFF. The CDR3 DNA reads TGTGCCAGCAGTTACTCCTGGACCGGGCCAGGGGGCCTTGATGAGCAGTTCTTC. The chain uses TRBV6-2 or TRBV6-3 and TRBJ2-1; TRBD1 agrees at 8 bases. Germline assignment: CDR1 MNHEY and CDR2 SVGEGT. V dropped 0 bases and J dropped 8; count of bases not matched to a gene: 15. The CDR3 runs to 18 residues.